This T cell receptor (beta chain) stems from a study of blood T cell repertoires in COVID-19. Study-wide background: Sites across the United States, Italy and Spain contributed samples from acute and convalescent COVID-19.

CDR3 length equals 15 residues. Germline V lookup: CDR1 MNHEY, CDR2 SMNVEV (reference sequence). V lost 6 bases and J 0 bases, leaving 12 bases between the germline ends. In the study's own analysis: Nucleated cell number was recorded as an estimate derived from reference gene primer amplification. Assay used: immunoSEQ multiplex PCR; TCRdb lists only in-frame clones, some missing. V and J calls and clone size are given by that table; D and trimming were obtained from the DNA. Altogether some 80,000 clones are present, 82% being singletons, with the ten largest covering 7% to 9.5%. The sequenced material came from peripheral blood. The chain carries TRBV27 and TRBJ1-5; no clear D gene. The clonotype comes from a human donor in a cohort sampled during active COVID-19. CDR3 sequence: CASRGLAGSNQPQHF. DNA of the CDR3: TGTGCCAGCAGAGGGCTAGCAGGTAGCAATCAGCCCCAGCATTTT.